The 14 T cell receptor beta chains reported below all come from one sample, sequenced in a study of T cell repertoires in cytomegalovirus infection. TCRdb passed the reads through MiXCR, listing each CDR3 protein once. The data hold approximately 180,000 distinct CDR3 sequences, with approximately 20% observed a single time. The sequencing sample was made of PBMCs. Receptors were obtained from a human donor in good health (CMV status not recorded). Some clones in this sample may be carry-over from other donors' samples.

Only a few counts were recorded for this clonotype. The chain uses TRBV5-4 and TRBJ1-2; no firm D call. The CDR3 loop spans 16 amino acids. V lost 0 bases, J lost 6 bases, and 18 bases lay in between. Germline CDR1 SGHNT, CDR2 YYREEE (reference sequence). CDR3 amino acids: CASSLGAGGGLDGYTF. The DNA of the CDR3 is TGTGCCAGCAGCTTGGGCGCAGGAGGAGGTCTGGATGGCTACACCTTC.

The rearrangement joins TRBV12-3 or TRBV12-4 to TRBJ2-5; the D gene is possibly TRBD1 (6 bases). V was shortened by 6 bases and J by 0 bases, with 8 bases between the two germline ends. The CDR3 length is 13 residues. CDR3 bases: TGTGCCAGCAGCAGGGGCCACCAAGAGACCCAGTACTTC. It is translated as CASSRGHQETQYF.

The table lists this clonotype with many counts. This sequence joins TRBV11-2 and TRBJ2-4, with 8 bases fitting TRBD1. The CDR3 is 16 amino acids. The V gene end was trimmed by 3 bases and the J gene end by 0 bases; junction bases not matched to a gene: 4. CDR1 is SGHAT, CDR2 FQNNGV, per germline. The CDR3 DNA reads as TGTGCCAGCAGCTTCGGACAGGGTAAAGCCAAAAACATTCAGTACTTC. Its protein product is CASSFGQGKAKNIQYF.

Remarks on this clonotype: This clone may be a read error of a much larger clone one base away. CDR3 in DNA: TGTGCCATCAGGACAGGGGGCAATTACGAGCAGTACTTC. Its translation: CAIRTGGNYEQYF. The rearrangement links TRBV5-5 to TRBJ2-7; 11 bases match TRBD1. Germline V lookup: CDR1 SGHKS, CDR2 YYEKEE (reference sequence). Trimming at V came to 9 bases and at J to 4 bases, leaving 6 bases not matched to a gene. The CDR3 runs to 13 residues.

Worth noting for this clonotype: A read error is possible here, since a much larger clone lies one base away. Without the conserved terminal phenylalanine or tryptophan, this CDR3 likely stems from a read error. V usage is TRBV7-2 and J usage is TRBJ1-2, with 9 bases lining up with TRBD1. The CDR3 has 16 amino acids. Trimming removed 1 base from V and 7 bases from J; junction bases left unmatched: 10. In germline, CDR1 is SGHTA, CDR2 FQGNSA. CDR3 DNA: TGTGCCAGCAGCTTAGTGTACAGGGGGCGCGACAGTGGCTACACCTTA. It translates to CASSLVYRGRDSGYTL.

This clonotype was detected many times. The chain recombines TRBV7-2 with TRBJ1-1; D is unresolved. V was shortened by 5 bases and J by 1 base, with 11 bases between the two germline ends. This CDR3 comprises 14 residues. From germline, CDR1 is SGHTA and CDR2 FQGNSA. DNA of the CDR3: TGTGCCAGCAGCCTGCGAGTGAGGAACACTGAAGCTTTCTTT. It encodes CASSLRVRNTEAFF. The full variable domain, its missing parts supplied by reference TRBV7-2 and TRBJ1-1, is GAGVSQSPSNKVTEKGKDVELRCDPISGHTALYWYRQSLGQGLEFLIYFQGNSAPDKSGLPSDRFSAERTGGSVSTLTIQRTQQEDSAVYLCASSLRVRNTEAFFGQGTRLTVV.

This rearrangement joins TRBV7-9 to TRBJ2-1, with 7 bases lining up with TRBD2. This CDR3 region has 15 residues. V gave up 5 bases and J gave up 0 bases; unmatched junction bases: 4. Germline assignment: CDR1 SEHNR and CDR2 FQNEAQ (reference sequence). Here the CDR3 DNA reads TGTGCCAGCAGCCGGCGGGGGAGCTCCTACAATGAGCAGTTCTTC. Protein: CASSRRGSSYNEQFF.

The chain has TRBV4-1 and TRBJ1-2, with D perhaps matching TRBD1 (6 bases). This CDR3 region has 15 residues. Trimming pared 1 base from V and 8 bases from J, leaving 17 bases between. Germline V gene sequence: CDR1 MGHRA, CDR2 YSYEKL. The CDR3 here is CASSQVPGRGGGYTF. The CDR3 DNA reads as TGCGCCAGCAGCCAAGTTCCAGGCAGGGGAGGCGGCTACACCTTC.

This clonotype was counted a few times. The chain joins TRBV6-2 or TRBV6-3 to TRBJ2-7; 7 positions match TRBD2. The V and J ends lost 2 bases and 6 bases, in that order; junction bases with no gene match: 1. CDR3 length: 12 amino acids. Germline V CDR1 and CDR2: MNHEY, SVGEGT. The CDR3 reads CASSYQRGEQYF. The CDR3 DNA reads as TGTGCCAGCAGTTACCAGCGGGGCGAGCAGTACTTC.

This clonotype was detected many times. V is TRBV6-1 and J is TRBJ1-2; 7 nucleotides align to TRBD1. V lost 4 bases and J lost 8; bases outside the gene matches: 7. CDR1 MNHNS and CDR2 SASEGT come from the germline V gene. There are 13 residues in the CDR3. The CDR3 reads CASSGGTARGYTF. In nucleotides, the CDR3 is TGTGCCAGCAGTGGAGGGACAGCTCGCGGCTACACCTTC.

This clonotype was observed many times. CDR3 bases: TGTGCCAGCAGTTACGCGGGGACCTCCTACGAGCAGTACTTC. It is translated as CASSYAGTSYEQYF. The chain recombines TRBV6-2 or TRBV6-3 with TRBJ2-7; tentative D call: TRBD2 (6 bases). Germline CDR1 MNHEY, CDR2 SVGEGT. The V end was cut by 2 bases, the J end by 0 bases, with 8 bases between. The CDR3 runs to 14 residues.

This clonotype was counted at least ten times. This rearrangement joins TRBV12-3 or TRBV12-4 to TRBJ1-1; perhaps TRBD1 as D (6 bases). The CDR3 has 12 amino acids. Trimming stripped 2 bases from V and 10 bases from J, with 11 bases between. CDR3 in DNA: TGTGCCAGCAGTTTACAGGGGAGTGGAGCTTTCTTT. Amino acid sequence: CASSLQGSGAFF.

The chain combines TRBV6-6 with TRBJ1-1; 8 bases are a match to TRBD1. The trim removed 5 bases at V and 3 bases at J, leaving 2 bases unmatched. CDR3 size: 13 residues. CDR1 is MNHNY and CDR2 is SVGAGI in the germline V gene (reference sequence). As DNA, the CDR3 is TGTGCCAGCAGTGGACAGGGATACACTGAAGCTTTCTTT. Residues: CASSGQGYTEAFF.

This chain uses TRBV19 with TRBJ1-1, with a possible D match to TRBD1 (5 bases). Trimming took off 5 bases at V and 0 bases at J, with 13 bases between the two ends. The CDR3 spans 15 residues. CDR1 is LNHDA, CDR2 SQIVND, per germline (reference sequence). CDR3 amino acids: CASSPMAGLNTEAFF. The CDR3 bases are TGTGCCAGTAGTCCCATGGCGGGGCTGAACACTGAAGCTTTCTTT.